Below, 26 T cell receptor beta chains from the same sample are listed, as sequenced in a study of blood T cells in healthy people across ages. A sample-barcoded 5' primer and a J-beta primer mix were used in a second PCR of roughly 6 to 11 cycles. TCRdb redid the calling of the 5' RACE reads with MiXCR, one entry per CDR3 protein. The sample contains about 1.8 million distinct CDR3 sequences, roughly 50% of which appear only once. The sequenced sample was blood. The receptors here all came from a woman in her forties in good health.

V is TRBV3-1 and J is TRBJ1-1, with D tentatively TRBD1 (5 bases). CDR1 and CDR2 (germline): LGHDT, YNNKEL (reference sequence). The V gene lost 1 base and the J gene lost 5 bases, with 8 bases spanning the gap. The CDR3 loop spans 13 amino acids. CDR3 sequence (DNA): TGTGCCAGCAGCCAAGCAGGGAGGACTGAAGCTTTCTTT. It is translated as CASSQAGRTEAFF.

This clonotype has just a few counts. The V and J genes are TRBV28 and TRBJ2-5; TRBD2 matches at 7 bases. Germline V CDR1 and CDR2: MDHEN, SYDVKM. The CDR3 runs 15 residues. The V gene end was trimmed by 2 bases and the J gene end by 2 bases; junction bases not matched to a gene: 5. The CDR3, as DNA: TGTGCCAGCAGTTTAGACGGGGGGAATCAAGAGACCCAGTACTTC. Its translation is CASSLDGGNQETQYF.

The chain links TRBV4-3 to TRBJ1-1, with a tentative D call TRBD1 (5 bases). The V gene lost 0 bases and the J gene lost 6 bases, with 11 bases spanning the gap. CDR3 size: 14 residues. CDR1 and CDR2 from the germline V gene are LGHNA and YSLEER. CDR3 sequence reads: CASSQDLGGAEAFF. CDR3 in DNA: TGCGCCAGCAGCCAAGATTTGGGGGGAGCTGAAGCTTTCTTT.

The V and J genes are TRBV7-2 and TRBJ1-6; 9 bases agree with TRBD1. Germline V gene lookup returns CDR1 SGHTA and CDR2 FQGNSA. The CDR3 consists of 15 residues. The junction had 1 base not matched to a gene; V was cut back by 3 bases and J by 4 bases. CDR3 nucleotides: TGTGCCAGCAGCTTCGGACAGGGGTATAATTCACCCCTCCACTTT. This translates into CASSFGQGYNSPLHF. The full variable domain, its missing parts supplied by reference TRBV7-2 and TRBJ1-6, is GAGVSQSPSNKVTEKGKDVELRCDPISGHTALYWYRQSLGQGLEFLIYFQGNSAPDKSGLPSDRFSAERTGGSVSTLTIQRTQQEDSAVYLCASSFGQGYNSPLHFGNGTRLTVT.

Written as DNA, the CDR3 is TGTGCCAGCATCCCGAGCGGGGGGGCGAGTTCCTACGAGCAGTACTTC. It encodes CASIPSGGASSYEQYF. The genes are TRBV6-1 and TRBJ2-7; 10 positions agree with TRBD2. V lost 7 bases to trimming and J lost 1 base; unmatched junction nucleotides: 10. Germline V gene sequence: CDR1 MNHNS, CDR2 SASEGT. The CDR3 consists of 16 residues.

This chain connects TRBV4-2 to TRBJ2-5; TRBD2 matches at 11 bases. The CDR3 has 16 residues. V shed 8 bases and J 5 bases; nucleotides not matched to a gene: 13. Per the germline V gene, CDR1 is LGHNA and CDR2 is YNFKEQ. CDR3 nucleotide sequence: TGTGCCAGCTCCGGGGTGACTAGCGGGGTGGTGGAGACCCAGTACTTC. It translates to CASSGVTSGVVETQYF.

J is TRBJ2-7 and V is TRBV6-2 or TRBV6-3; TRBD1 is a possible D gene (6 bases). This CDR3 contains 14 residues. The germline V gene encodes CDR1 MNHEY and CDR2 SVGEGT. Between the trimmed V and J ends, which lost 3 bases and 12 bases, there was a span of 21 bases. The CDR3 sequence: CASSYGPGVTKLYF. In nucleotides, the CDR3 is TGTGCCAGCAGTTATGGTCCAGGGGTTACGAAGCTGTACTTC.

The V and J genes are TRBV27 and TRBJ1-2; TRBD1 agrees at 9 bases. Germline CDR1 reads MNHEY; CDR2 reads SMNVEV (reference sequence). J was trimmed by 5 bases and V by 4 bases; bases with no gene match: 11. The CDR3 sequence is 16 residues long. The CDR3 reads CASSSAGTGWEYGYTF. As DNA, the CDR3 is TGTGCCAGCAGTTCCGCCGGGACAGGGTGGGAATATGGCTACACCTTC.

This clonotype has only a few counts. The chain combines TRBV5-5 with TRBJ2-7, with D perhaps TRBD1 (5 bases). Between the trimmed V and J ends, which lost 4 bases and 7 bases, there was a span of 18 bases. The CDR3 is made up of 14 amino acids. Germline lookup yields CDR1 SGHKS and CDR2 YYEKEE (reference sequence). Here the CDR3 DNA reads TGTGCCAGCAGCCTGACAGTTTCCTACAATGAGCAGTACTTC. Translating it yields CASSLTVSYNEQYF.

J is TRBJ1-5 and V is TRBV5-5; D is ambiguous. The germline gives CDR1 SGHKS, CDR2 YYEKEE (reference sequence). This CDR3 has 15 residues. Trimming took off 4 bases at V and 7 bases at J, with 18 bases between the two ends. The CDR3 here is CASSMGQVEGQPQHF. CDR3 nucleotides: TGTGCCAGCAGCATGGGCCAGGTAGAAGGGCAGCCCCAGCATTTT.

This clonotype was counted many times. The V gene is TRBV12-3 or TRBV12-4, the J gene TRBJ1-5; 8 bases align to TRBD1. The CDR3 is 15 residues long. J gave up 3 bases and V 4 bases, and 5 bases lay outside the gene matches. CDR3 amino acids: CASSSEDRANQPQHF. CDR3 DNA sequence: TGTGCCAGCAGTTCTGAGGACAGGGCCAATCAGCCCCAGCATTTT.

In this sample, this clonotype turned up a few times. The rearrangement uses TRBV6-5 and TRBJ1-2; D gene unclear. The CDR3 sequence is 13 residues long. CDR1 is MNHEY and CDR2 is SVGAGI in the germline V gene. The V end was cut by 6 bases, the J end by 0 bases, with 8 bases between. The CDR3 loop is CASSKTANYGYTF. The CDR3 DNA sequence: TGTGCCAGCAGCAAAACAGCTAACTATGGCTACACCTTC.

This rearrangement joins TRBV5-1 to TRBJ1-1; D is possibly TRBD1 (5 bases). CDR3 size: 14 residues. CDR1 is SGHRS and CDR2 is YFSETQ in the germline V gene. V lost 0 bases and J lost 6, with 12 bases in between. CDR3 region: CASSLGGEGPEAFF. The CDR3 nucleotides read TGCGCCAGCAGCTTGGGGGGCGAAGGTCCTGAAGCTTTCTTT. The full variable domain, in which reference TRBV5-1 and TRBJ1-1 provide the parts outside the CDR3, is KAGVTQTPRYLIKTRGQQVTLSCSPISGHRSVSWYQQTPGQGLQFLFEYFSETQRNKGNFPGRFSGRQFSNSRSEMNVSTLELGDSALYLCASSLGGEGPEAFFGQGTRLTVV.

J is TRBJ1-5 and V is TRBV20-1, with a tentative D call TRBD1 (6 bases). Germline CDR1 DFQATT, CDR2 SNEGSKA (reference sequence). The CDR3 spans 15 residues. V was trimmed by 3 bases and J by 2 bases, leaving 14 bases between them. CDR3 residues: CSASPQGGGNQPQHF. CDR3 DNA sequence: TGCAGTGCTAGCCCACAGGGTGGCGGCAATCAGCCCCAGCATTTT.

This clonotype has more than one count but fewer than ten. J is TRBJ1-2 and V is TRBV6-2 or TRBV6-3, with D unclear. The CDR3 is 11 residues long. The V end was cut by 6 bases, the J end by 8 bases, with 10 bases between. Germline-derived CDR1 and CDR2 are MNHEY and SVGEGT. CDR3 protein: CASSINRGYTF. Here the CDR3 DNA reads TGTGCCAGCAGCATCAATAGGGGCTACACCTTC.

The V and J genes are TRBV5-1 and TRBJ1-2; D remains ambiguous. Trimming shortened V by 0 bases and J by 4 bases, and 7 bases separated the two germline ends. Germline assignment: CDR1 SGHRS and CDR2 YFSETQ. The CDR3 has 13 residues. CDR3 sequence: CASSLELIYGYTF. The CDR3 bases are TGCGCCAGCAGCTTGGAACTTATCTATGGCTACACCTTC.

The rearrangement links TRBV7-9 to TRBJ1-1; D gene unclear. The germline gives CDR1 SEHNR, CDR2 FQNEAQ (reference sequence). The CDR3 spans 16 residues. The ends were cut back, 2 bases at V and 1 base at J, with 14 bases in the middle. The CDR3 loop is CASSLSQAETNTEAFF. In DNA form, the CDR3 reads TGTGCCAGCAGCTTATCACAAGCTGAGACGAACACTGAAGCTTTCTTT.

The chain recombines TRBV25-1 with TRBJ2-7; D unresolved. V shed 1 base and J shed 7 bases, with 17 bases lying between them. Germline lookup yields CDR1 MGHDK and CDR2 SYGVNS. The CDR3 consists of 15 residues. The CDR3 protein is CASSESNPTGAEQYF. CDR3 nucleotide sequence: TGTGCCAGCAGTGAATCCAACCCAACCGGAGCGGAGCAGTACTTC.

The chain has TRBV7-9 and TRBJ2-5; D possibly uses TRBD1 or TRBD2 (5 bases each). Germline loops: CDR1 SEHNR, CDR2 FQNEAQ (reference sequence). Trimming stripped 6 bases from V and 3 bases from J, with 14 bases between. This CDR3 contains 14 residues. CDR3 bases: TGTGCCAGCAGAGATGGGACCAAAAAAGAGACCCAGTACTTC. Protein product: CASRDGTKKETQYF. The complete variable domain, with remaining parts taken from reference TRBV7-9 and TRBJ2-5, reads DTGVSQNPRHKITKRGQNVTFRCDPISEHNRLYWYRQTLGQGPEFLTYFQNEAQLEKSRLLSDRFSAERPKGSFSTLEIQRTEQGDSAMYLCASRDGTKKETQYFGPGTRLLVL.

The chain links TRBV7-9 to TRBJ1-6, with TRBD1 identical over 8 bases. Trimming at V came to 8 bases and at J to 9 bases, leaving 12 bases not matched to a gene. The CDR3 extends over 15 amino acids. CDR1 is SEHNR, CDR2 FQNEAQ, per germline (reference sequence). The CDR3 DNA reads TGTGCCAGCGGACGACCGGGACAGGATTGTTCACCCCTCCACTTT. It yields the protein CASGRPGQDCSPLHF.

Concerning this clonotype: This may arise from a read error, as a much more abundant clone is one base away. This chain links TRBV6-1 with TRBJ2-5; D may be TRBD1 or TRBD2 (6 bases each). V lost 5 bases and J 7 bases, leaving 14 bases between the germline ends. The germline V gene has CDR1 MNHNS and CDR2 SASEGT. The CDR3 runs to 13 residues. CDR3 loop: CASSPGARGTQYF. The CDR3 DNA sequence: TGTGCCAGCAGTCCGGGGGCTCGAGGGACCCAGTACTTC.

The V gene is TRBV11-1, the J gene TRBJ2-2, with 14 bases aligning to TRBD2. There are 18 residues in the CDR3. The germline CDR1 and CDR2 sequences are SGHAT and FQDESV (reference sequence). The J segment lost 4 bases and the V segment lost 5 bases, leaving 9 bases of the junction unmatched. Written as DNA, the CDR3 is TGTGCCAGCAGCCAGGGACTAGCGGGGGCGGCCCCCACCGGGGAGCTGTTTTTT. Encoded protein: CASSQGLAGAAPTGELFF.

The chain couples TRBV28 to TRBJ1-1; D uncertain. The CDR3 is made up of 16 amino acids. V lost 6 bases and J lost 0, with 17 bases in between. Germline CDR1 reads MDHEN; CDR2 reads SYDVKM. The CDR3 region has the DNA TGTGCCAGCAGCCGAAGGCTGGACCGACTGAACACTGAAGCTTTCTTT. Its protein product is CASSRRLDRLNTEAFF.

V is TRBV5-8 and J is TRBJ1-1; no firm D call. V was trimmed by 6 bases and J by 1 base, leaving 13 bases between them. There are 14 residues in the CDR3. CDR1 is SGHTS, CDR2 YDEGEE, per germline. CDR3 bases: TGTGCCAGCATCTGGGTTGGGCAGAACACTGAAGCTTTCTTT. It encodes CASIWVGQNTEAFF.

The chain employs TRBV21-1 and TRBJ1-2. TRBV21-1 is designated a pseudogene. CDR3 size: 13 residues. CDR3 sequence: CASSKAEGCGYTF. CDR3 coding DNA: TGTGCCAGCAGCAAAGCTGAGGGTTGTGGCTACACCTTC.

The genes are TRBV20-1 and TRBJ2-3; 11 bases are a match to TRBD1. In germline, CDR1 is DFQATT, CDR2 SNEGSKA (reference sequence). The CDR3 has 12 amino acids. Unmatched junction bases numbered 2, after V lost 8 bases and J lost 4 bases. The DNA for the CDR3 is TGCAGTCCGGGACAGGGGGCAGATACGCAGTATTTT. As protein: CSPGQGADTQYF.